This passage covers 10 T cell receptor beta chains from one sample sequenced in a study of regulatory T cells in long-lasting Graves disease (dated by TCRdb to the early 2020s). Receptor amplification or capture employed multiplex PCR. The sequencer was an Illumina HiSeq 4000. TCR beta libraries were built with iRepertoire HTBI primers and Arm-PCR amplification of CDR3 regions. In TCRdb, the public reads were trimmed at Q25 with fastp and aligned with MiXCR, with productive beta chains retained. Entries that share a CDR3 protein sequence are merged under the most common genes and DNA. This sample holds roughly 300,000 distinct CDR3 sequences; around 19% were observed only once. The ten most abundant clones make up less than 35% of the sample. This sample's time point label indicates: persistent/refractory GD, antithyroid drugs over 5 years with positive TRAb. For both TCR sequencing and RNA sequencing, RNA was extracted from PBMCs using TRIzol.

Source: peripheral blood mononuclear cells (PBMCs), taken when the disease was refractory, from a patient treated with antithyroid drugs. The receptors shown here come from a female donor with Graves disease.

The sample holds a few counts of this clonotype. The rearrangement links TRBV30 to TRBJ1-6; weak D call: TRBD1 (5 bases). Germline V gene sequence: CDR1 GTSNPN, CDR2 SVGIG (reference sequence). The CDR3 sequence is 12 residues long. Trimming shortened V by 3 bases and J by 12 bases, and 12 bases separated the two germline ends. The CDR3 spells CAWRGPPGPLHF. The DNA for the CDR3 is TGTGCCTGGAGGGGACCCCCGGGACCCCTCCACTTT.

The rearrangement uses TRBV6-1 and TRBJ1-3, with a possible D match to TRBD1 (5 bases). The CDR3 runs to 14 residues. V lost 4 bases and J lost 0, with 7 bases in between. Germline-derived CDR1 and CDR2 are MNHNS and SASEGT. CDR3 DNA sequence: TGTGCCAGCAGTGGGGGGTACTCTGGAAACACCATATATTTT. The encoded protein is CASSGGYSGNTIYF.

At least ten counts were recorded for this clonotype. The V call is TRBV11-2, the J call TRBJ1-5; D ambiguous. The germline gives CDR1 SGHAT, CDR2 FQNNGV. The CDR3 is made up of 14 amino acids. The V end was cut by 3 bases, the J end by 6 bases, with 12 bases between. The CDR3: CASSLSGLGQPQHF. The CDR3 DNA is TGTGCCAGCAGCTTGTCGGGGTTAGGTCAGCCCCAGCATTTT.

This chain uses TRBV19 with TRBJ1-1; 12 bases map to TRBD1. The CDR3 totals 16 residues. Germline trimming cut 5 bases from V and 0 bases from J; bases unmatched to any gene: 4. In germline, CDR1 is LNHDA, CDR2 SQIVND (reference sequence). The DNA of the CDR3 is TGTGCCAGTAGTCTAGGGACAGGGGGCTTGAACACTGAAGCTTTCTTT. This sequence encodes CASSLGTGGLNTEAFF.

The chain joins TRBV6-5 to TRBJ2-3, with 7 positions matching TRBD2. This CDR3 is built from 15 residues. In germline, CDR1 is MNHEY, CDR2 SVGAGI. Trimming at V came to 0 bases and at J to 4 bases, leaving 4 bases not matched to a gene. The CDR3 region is CASSYSRGGPDTQYF. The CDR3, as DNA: TGTGCCAGCAGTTACTCGAGGGGAGGGCCAGATACGCAGTATTTT.

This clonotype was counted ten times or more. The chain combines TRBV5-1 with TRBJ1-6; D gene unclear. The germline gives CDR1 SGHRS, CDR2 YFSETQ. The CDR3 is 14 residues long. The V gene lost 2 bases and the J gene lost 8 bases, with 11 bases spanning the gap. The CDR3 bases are TGCGCCAGCAGCTTACGGAGCCAGGATTCACCCCTCCACTTT. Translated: CASSLRSQDSPLHF. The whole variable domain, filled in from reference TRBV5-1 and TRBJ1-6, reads KAGVTQTPRYLIKTRGQQVTLSCSPISGHRSVSWYQQTPGQGLQFLFEYFSETQRNKGNFPGRFSGRQFSNSRSEMNVSTLELGDSALYLCASSLRSQDSPLHFGNGTRLTVT.

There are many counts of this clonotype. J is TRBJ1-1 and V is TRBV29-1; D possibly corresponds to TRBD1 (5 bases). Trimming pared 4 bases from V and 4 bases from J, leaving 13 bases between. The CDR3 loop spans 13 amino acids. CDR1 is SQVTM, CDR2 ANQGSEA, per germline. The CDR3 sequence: CSVGQPSGTEAFF. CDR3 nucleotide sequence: TGCAGCGTTGGACAGCCTTCAGGCACTGAAGCTTTCTTT. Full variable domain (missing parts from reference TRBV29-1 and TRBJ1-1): SAVISQKPSRDICQRGTSLTIQCQVDSQVTMMFWYRQQPGQSLTLIATANQGSEATYESGFVIDKFPISRPNLTFSTLTVSNMSPEDSSIYLCSVGQPSGTEAFFGQGTRLTVV.

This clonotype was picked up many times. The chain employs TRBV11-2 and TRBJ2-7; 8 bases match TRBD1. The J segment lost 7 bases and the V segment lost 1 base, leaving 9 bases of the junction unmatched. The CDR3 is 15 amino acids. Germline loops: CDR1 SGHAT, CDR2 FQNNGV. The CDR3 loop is CASSLGRTGPSEQYF. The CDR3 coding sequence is TGTGCCAGCAGCTTAGGTAGGACAGGGCCTTCTGAGCAGTACTTC.

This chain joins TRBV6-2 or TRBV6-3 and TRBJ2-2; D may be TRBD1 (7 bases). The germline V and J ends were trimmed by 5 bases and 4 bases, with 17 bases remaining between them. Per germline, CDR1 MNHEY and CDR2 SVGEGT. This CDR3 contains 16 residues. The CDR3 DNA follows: TGTGCCAGCAGTGGAGGGGGCGCGTTAATCACCGGGGAGCTGTTTTTT. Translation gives CASSGGGALITGELFF.

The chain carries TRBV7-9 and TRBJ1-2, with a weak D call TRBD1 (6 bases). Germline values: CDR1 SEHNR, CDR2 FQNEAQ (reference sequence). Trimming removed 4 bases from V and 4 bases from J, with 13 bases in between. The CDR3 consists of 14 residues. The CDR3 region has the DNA TGTGCCAGCAGCTCATCAGGGGAGGGCTATGGCTACACCTTC. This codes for CASSSSGEGYGYTF.